A selection of T cell receptor beta chains follows, all from one sample in a study of OX40 agonist ivuxolimab in advanced cancers. TCRdb's copy holds only in-frame clones and misses some; the assay was immunoSEQ multiplex PCR. The table lists about 68,000 clones, approximately 81% of them singletons. The sequencing here drew on CD4+ or CD8+ T cells sorted from blood, taken in a trial of the OX40 agonist ivuxolimab. The receptors stem from an adult with an advanced solid tumor such as melanoma, head and neck, liver or kidney cancer. The CDR3 runs from the conserved cysteine through the conserved F or W. D genes are given only for firm matches. The size field is filled for only some rows; it gives once, few, many or a size class.

D | J | size | V | CDR3 | DNA
. | TRBJ1-1 | . | TRBV5-1 | CASSFQAMNTEAFF | TGCGCCAGCAGCTTCCAGGCGATGAACACTGAAGCTTTCTTT
. | TRBJ1-2 | few | TRBV5-4 | CASSPRAGSNYGYTF | TGTGCCAGCAGCCCCCGCGCCGGATCCAACTATGGCTACACCTTC
. | TRBJ1-1 | few | TRBV6-6 | CASSSQGTTEAFF | TGTGCCAGCAGCTCGCAGGGGACCACTGAAGCTTTCTTT
. | TRBJ1-3 | . | TRBV5-1 | CASSPRIMDSGNTIYF | TGCGCCAGCAGCCCACGAATCATGGACTCTGGAAACACCATATATTTT
. | TRBJ2-3 | . | TRBV7-3 | CASSLSRRTDTQYF | TGTGCCAGCAGCTTAAGCCGCCGCACAGATACGCAGTATTTT
TRBD2 | TRBJ2-7 | once | TRBV19 | CASSPLSGGAHEQYF | TGTGCCAGTAGTCCCCTCAGCGGGGGGGCACACGAGCAGTACTTC
. | TRBJ1-1 | . | TRBV5-1 | CASSLEQGDTEAFF | TGCGCCAGCAGCTTGGAACAGGGAGACACTGAAGCTTTCTTT
. | TRBJ1-1 | . | TRBV5-6 | CASSFWNTEAFF | TGTGCCAGCAGCTTCTGGAACACTGAAGCTTTCTTT
. | TRBJ1-2 | few | TRBV6-5 | CASSSGGANYGYTF | TGTGCCAGCAGTTCTGGGGGTGCTAACTATGGCTACACCTTC
. | TRBJ2-7 | . | TRBV6-5 | CASSWDGNYEQYF | TGTGCCAGCAGTTGGGACGGGAACTACGAGCAGTACTTC
. | TRBJ2-7 | . | TRBV21-1 | CASGGLLRHYEQYF | TGTGCCAGCGGTGGTCTCCTGCGACACTACGAGCAGTACTTC
. | TRBJ2-5 | . | TRBV27 | CASSLSPRETQYF | TGTGCCAGCAGTTTATCCCCTAGGGAGACCCAGTACTTC
TRBD1 | TRBJ2-1 | . | TRBV11-3 | CASSLGGTGAGNEQFF | TGTGCCAGCAGCTTAGGCGGGACAGGGGCTGGCAATGAGCAGTTCTTC
. | TRBJ2-5 | . | TRBV6-5 | CASRAWDSQETQYF | TGTGCCAGCAGAGCCTGGGACTCCCAAGAGACCCAGTACTTC
TRBD1 | TRBJ2-3 | . | TRBV18 | CASSPGTGGRDTQYF | TGTGCCAGCTCACCAGGCACAGGGGGTAGAGATACGCAGTATTTT
. | TRBJ1-1 | . | TRBV6-5 | CASSYPGQPNTEAFF | TGTGCCAGCAGTTACCCCGGACAACCGAACACTGAAGCTTTCTTT
. | TRBJ2-7 | . | TRBV5-1 | CASSAGTGEQYF | TGCGCCAGCAGCGCCGGGACGGGGGAGCAGTACTTC
TRBD2 | TRBJ2-1 | . | TRBV6-5 | CASSQGGEQFF | TGTGCCAGCAGCCAGGGAGGGGAGCAGTTCTTC
. | TRBJ2-1 | . | TRBV4-3 | CASSQDEGGNEQFF | TGCGCCAGCAGCCAAGACGAGGGAGGCAATGAGCAGTTCTTC
. | TRBJ1-5 | . | TRBV7-2 | CASSLFTGMGQPQHF | TGTGCCAGCAGTCTTTTCACAGGGATGGGTCAGCCCCAGCATTTT
. | TRBJ2-7 | . | TRBV7-8 | CASSLAGADEQYF | TGTGCCAGCAGCTTAGCGGGGGCCGACGAGCAGTACTTC
. | TRBJ2-5 | . | TRBV10-3 | CAISESGAAQETQYF | TGTGCCATCAGTGAGTCGGGAGCGGCCCAAGAGACCCAGTACTTC
TRBD2 | TRBJ2-2 | . | TRBV5-4 | CASSLGARTSVNGELFF | TGTGCCAGCAGCTTGGGGGCACGGACTAGCGTCAACGGGGAGCTGTTTTTT
TRBD1 | TRBJ2-1 | few | TRBV7-2 | CASSLSILGQIYNEQFF | TGTGCCAGCAGCTTATCTATCCTGGGACAGATATACAATGAGCAGTTCTTC
. | TRBJ1-1 | once | TRBV6-1 | CASSLLPEAFF | TGTGCCAGCAGCCTGTTACCTGAAGCTTTCTTT
. | TRBJ2-3 | . | TRBV5-1 | CASSPAPTGTTDTQYF | TGCGCCAGCAGCCCAGCACCCACAGGGACCACAGATACGCAGTATTTT
TRBD1 | TRBJ2-7 | . | TRBV6-6 | CASSYPGQGSYEQYF | TGTGCCAGCAGTTACCCCGGACAGGGATCCTACGAGCAGTACTTC
. | TRBJ1-1 | few | TRBV2 | CASSVEQNTEAFF | TGTGCCAGCAGTGTCGAGCAGAACACTGAAGCTTTCTTT
. | TRBJ1-1 | . | TRBV5-4 | CASSPRAGPTEAFF | TGTGCCAGCAGCCCCAGGGCAGGGCCCACTGAAGCTTTCTTT
TRBD1 | TRBJ1-1 | once | TRBV25-1 | CASSPLSSRGQIPEAFF | TGTGCCAGCAGTCCTCTATCATCAAGGGGGCAGATCCCTGAAGCTTTCTTT
. | TRBJ2-2 | . | TRBV6-1 | CASSEVVTGELFF | TGTGCCAGCAGTGAGGTAGTCACCGGGGAGCTGTTTTTT
TRBD1 | TRBJ1-2 | . | TRBV5-4 | CASSLARTGIGYGYTF | TGTGCCAGCAGCTTGGCACGGACAGGGATCGGCTATGGCTACACCTTC